This T cell receptor (beta chain) is from a study of human T cells and chemical hapten exposure. Findings and limits, study-wide: PT1 expanded TCR counts and patch test score were linked, and their correlation was positive. After DPC sensitization, TCRs above 1 in 1000 frequency showed no change.

MiXCR, run by TCRdb on the RACE reads, gives a single entry per CDR3 protein. The sample has more than 75,000 distinct CDR3 sequences, nearly 10% seen once; the top ten hold about 3.5%. This sample's time point: pre-sensitization, week 0. The treatment here: therapeutic diphenylcyclopropenone sensitization with weekly scalp DPC. This clonotype was recorded a few times. As yet, its antigen is unknown. The origin of this receptor is a woman in her 40s with alopecia areata. Some clones in this sample may be carry-over from other donors' samples. Sequenced material: whole blood, taken in connection with sensitization to the hapten diphenylcyclopropenone (DPC).

The CDR3 sequence: CASSSTGLGEKLFF. In nucleotides, the CDR3 is TGTGCCAGCAGTTCGACAGGGTTAGGGGAAAAACTGTTTTTT. V is TRBV28 and J is TRBJ1-4; 7 nucleotides line up with TRBD1. Germline-derived CDR1 and CDR2 are MDHEN and SYDVKM. The J segment lost 8 bases and the V segment lost 4 bases, leaving 7 bases of the junction unmatched. The CDR3 runs to 14 residues.